This TCR beta chain was obtained from a study of blood T cells in healthy people across ages. Study findings and constraints: Long-lived donors carried more naive CD4+ cells and greater diversity than aged donors.

Samples each yielded at least 5 micrograms of total RNA. This clonotype came up a few times. Its antigen remains unknown. A second PCR of 7 to 11 cycles used a sample-barcoded 5' primer and a J-beta primer mix. With 12 random nucleotides, a template-switch adaptor tagged each individual cDNA molecule. TCRdb reprocessed the 5' RACE reads with MiXCR, giving one entry per CDR3 protein. Of about 1,500,000 distinct CDR3 sequences in the sample, approximately 38% were seen once. This CDR3 contains 13 residues. The germline V gene has CDR1 MNHEY and CDR2 SVGAGI. The germline V and J ends were trimmed by 8 bases and 1 base, with 11 bases remaining between them.

Sequencing used blood. The chain has TRBV6-5 and TRBJ1-2; D is ambiguous. The clonotype comes from a woman in her late teens or twenties in good health. The CDR3 loop reads CASLGSDNYGYTF. The DNA for the CDR3 is TGTGCCAGCCTCGGGTCTGATAACTATGGCTACACCTTC.